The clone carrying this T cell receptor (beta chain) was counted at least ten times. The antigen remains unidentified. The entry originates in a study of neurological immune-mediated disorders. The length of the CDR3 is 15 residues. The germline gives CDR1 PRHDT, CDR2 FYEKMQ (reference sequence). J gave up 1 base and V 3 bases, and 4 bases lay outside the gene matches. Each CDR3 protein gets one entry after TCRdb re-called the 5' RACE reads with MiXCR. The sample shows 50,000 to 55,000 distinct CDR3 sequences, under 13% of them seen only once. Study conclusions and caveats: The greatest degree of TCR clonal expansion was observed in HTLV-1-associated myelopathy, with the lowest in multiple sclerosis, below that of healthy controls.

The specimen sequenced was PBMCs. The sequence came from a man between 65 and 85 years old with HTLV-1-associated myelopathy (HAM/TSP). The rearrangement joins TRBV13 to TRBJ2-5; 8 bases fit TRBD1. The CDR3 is CASSLNRGSQETQYF. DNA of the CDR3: TGTGCCAGCAGCTTGAACAGGGGGTCCCAAGAGACCCAGTACTTC.